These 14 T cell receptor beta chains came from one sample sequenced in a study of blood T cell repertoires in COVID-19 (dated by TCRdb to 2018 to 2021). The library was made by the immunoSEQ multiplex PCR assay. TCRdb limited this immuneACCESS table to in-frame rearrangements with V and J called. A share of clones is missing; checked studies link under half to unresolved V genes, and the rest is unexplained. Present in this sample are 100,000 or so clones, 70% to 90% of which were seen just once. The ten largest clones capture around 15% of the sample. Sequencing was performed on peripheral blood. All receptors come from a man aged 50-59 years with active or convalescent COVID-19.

This chain's CDR3 is CASSYSYRAGQPQHF. The CDR3 nucleotides are TGTGCCAGCAGTTACTCGTACAGGGCTGGTCAGCCCCAGCATTTT. The V call is TRBV6-5, the J call TRBJ1-5; weak D call: TRBD1 (6 bases). This CDR3 is 15 amino acids long. CDR1 is MNHEY and CDR2 is SVGAGI in the germline V gene. Trimming removed 0 bases from V and 6 bases from J, with 12 bases in between.

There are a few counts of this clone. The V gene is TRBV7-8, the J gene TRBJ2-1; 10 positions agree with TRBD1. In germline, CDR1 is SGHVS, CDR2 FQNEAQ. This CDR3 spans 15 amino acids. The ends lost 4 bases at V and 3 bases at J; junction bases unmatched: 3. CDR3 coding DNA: TGTGCCAGCAGCTCCGGGACAGGGGTCTACAATGAGCAGTTCTTC. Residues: CASSSGTGVYNEQFF. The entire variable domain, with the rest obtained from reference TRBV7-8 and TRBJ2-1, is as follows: GAGVSQSPRYKVAKRGQDVALRCDPISGHVSLFWYQQALGQGPEFLTYFQNEAQLDKSGLPSDRFFAERPEGSVSTLKIQRTQQEDSAVYLCASSSGTGVYNEQFFGPGTRLTVL.

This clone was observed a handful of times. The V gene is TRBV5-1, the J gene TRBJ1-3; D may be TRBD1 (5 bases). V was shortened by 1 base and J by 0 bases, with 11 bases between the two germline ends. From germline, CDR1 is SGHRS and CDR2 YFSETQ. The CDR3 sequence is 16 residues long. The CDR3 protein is CASSLSDSASGNTIYF. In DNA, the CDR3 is TGCGCCAGCAGCTTGTCTGACAGTGCCTCTGGAAACACCATATATTTT. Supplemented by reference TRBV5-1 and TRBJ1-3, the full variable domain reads KAGVTQTPRYLIKTRGQQVTLSCSPISGHRSVSWYQQTPGQGLQFLFEYFSETQRNKGNFPGRFSGRQFSNSRSEMNVSTLELGDSALYLCASSLSDSASGNTIYFGEGSWLTVV.

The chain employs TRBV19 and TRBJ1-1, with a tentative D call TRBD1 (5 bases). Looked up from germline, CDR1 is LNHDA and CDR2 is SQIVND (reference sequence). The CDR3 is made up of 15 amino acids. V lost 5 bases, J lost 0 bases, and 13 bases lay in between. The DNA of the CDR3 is TGTGCCAGTAGTGACCCGGGACTCCTGAACACTGAAGCTTTCTTT. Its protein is CASSDPGLLNTEAFF.

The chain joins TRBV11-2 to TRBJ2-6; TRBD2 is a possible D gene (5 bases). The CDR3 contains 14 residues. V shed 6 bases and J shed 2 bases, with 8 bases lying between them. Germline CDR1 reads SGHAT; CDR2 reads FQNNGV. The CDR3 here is CASRKEAGANVLTF. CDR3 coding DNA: TGTGCCAGCAGAAAGGAGGCTGGGGCCAACGTCCTGACTTTC.

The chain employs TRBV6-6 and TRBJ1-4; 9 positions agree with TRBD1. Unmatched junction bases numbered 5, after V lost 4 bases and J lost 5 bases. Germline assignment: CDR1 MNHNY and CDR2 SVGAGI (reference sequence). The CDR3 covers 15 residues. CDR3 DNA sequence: TGTGCCAGCAGTTTCCGACAGGGGGGCAATGAAAAACTGTTTTTT. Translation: CASSFRQGGNEKLFF.

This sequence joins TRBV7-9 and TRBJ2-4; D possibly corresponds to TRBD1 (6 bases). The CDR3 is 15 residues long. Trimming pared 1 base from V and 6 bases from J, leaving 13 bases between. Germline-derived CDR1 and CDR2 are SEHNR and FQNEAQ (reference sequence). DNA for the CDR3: TGTGCCAGCAGCTTAGACCCAGGGGCTACAAACATTCAGTACTTC. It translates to CASSLDPGATNIQYF.

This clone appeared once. The CDR3 nucleotides are TGTGCCATCAGCGGAGGGCCTCGGCCCTCCGAGCAGTACTTC. It codes for CAISGGPRPSEQYF. This chain joins TRBV10-3 and TRBJ2-7, with D perhaps TRBD2 (6 bases). The CDR3 covers 14 residues. V was cut by 6 bases and J by 6 bases, with 18 bases left in between. Germline lookup yields CDR1 ENHRY and CDR2 SYGVKD.

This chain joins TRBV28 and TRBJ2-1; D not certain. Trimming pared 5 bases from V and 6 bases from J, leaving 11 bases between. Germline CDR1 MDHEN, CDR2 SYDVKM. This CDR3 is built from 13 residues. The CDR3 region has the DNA TGTGCCAGCAGTCCCTCCGGGTTCAATGAGCAGTTCTTC. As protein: CASSPSGFNEQFF.

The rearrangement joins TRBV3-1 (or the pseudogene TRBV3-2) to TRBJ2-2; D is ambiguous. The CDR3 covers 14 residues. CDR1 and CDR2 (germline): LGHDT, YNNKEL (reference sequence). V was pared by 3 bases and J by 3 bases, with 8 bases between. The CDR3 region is CASSQPSDTGELFF. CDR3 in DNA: TGTGCCAGCAGCCAGCCAAGCGACACCGGGGAGCTGTTTTTT.

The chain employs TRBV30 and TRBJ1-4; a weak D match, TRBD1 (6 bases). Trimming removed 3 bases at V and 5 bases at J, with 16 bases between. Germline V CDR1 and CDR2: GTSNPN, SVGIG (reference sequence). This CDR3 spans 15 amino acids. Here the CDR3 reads CAWSALGQGNEKLFF. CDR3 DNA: TGTGCCTGGAGCGCCCTGGGGCAGGGGAATGAAAAACTGTTTTTT.

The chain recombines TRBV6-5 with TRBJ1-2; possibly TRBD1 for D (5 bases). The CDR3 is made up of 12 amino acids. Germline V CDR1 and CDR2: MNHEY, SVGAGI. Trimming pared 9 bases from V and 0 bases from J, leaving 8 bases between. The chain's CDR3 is CASRQTNYGYTF. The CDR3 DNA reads TGTGCCAGTCGACAGACTAACTATGGCTACACCTTC.

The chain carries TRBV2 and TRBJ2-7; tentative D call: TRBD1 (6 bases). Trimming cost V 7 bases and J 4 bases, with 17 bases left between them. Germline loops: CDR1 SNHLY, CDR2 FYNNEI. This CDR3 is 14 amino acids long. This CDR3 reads CASKGTGSGYEQYF. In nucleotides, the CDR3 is TGTGCCAGCAAGGGAACAGGGTCAGGATACGAGCAGTACTTC. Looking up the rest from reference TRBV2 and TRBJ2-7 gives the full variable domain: EPEVTQTPSHQVTQMGQEVILRCVPISNHLYFYWYRQILGQKVEFLVSFYNNEISEKSEIFDDQFSVERPDGSNFTLKIRSTKLEDSAMYFCASKGTGSGYEQYFGPGTRLTVT.

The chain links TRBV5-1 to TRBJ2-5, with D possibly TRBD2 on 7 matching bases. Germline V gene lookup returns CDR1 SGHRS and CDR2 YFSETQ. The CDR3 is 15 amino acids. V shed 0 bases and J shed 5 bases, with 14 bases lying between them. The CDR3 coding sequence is TGCGCCAGCAGCTTGGTCCGGGGGGCGGATGAGACCCAGTACTTC. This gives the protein CASSLVRGADETQYF.